This TCR beta chain comes out of a study of OX40 agonist ivuxolimab in advanced cancers. The overall study: Ivuxolimab, which patients received intravenously every 2 weeks, was dosed at 0.01 to 10 mg/kg.

Profiling relied on immunoSEQ multiplex PCR, and the TCRdb table lists in-frame clones only, not all of them. The sample records about 63,000 clones, over 75% being singletons. Worth noting for this clone: Its antigen is as yet unknown.

Germline CDR1 and CDR2: KGHSH and LQKENI. The CDR3 has 14 amino acids. Trimming pared 2 bases from V and 2 bases from J, leaving 10 bases between. Findings of the study overall: The average count of expanded clones was higher among CD8+ T cells than among CD4+.

This clonotype was obtained from an adult with an advanced solid tumor such as melanoma, head and neck, liver or kidney cancer. V and J are TRBV18 and TRBJ2-7; either TRBD1 or TRBD2 may fit D (5 bases each). This sample comprised CD4+ or CD8+ T cells sorted from blood, obtained in a trial of the OX40 agonist ivuxolimab. The CDR3 sequence: CASSPTGQAYEQYF. As DNA, the CDR3 is TGTGCCAGCTCACCAACGGGGCAAGCCTACGAGCAGTACTTC.